This T cell receptor (beta chain) was observed in a study of shared clonotypes between healthy human individuals. The wider study: A donor's plate count was three for CD4 naive and three for CD4 memory; CD8 naive had two and CD8 memory one. Study observations and caveats: Rarefaction gave evidence that sorted-subset sequencing remained incomplete despite large depth. Relative to their counterparts shared across all four donors, non-shared clonotypes exhibited diminished generation probabilities.

This clone was observed a few times. Its specificity is not known. Some clones are missing from TCRdb's copy, which holds only in-frame ones; the method was immunoSEQ multiplex PCR. Among a few million clones, under 97% were seen once, and the ten largest hold roughly 0.13%. Per germline, CDR1 LNHNV and CDR2 YYDKDF (reference sequence). The CDR3 has 12 amino acids. V gave up 8 bases and J gave up 3 bases, with 10 bases separating them. The gene calls are TRBV15 and TRBJ1-2; the D gene is possibly TRBD1 (5 bases). Sequenced input: naive CD4+ T cells sorted from blood. Documented subset: CD45RA+ positively selected. This clonotype originated in a man aged 18 to 35 in good health. The CDR3 DNA follows: TGTGCCACCTCGGGGCGTGACTATGGCTACACCTTC. Its protein is CATSGRDYGYTF.